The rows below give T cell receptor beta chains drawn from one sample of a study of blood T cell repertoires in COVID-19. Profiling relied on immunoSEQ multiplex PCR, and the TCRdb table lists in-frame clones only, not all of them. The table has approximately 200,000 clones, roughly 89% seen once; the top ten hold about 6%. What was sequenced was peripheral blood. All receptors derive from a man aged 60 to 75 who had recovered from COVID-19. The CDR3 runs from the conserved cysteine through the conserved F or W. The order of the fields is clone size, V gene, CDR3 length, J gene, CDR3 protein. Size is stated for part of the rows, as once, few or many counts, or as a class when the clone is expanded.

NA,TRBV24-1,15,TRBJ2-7,CATSESGTNSYEQYF
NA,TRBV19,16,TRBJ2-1,CASSISASGAYNEQFF
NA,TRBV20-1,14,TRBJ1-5,CSASLPEGNQPQHF
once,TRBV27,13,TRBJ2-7,CASSSGQSYEQYF
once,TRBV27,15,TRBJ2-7,CASSSRGGQSYEQYF
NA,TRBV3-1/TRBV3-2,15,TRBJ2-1,CASSPRNSGSSEQFF
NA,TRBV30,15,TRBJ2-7,CAWSVTQVNTYEQYF
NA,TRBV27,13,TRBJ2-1,CASSSAGNNEQFF
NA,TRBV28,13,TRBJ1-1,CASLTGVNTEAFF
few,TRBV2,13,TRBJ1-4,CASRRLTNEKLFF
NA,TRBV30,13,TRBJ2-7,CAWNRDRAYEQYF
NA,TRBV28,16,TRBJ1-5,CASSFNRQGAGQPQHF
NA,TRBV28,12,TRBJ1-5,CASSGLGQPQHF
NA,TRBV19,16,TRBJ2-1,CASTSGRGGSYNEQFF
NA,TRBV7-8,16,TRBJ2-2,CASSLGQSFSTGELFF
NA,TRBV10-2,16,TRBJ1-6,CASSSGQSSYNSPLHF
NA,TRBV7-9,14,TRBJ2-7,CASSLLGQGYEQYF
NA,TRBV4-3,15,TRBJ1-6,CASSLRDSDTVALHF
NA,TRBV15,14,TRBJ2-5,CATSRDLREETQYF
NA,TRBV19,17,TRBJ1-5,CASSINRDRISNQPQHF
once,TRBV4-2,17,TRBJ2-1,CASSPQAGGRLVYEQFF
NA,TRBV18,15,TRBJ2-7,CASSPSSGYSYEQYF
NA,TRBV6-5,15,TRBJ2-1,CASSAGPSEYNEQFF
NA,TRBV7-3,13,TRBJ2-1,CASSPAGYNEQFF
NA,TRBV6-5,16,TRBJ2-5,CASSYSRGQYQETQYF
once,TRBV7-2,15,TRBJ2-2,CASSFYPGGTGELFF
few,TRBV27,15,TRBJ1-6,CASSDDSSYNSPLHF
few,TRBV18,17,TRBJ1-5,CASSFPGGGDSNQPQHF
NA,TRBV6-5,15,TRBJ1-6,CASSWGQGDNSPLHF
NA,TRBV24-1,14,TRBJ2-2,CATSGAGNTGELFF
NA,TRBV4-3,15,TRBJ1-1,CASSQVPVGGTEAFF